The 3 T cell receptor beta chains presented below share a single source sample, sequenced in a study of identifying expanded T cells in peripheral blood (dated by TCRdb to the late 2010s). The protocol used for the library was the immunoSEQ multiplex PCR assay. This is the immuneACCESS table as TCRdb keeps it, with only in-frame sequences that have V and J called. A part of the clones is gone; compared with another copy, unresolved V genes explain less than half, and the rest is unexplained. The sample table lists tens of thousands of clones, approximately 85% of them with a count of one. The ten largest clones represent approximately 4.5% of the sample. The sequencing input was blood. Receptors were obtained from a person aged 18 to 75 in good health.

The CDR3 DNA is TGTGCCAGCACCAGCGGTTTCTTGCTCGAGCAGTACTTC. Protein: CASTSGFLLEQYF. The chain carries TRBV5-4 and TRBJ2-7, with D possibly being TRBD2 (5 bases). Germline assignment: CDR1 SGHNT and CDR2 YYREEE (reference sequence). Trimming shortened V by 6 bases and J by 6 bases, and 16 bases separated the two germline ends. The CDR3 totals 13 residues.

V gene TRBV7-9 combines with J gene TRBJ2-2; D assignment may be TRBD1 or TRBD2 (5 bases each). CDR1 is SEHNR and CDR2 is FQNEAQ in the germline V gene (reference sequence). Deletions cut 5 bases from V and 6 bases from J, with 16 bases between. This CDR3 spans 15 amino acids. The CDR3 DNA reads TGTGCCAGCAGCGCCGGGACCTCGCACGCCGGGGAGCTGTTTTTT. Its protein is CASSAGTSHAGELFF. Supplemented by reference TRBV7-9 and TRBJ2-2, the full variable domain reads DTGVSQNPRHKITKRGQNVTFRCDPISEHNRLYWYRQTLGQGPEFLTYFQNEAQLEKSRLLSDRFSAERPKGSFSTLEIQRTEQGDSAMYLCASSAGTSHAGELFFGEGSRLTVL.

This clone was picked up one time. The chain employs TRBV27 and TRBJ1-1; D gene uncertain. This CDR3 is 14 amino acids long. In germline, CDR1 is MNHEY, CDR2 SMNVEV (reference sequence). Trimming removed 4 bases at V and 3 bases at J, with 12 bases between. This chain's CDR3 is CASSSTPVDTEAFF. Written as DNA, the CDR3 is TGTGCCAGCAGTTCTACCCCAGTGGACACTGAAGCTTTCTTT.